This T cell receptor beta chain comes out of a study of technical replicates of blood from several donors. Clones were read by immunoSEQ multiplex PCR, and TCRdb kept only the in-frame ones, dropping some. Altogether 70,000 to 90,000 clones are present, 94% being singletons, with the ten largest covering about 0.4%. This clonotype was sampled from a human donor in good health. The material sequenced was T cells isolated from PBMCs.

The CDR3 DNA reads TGTGCCAGCAGCCTCGGACAGGGGAGCAATCAGCCCCAGCATTTT. This sequence encodes CASSLGQGSNQPQHF. The genes are TRBV25-1 and TRBJ1-5, with 9 nucleotides matching TRBD1. Germline CDR1 and CDR2: MGHDK and SYGVNS. After removal of 6 bases from V and 1 base from J, the junction contained 4 bases not matched to a gene. CDR3 length: 15 amino acids.